This T cell receptor (beta chain) was observed in a study of CD8 T cells in ankylosing spondylitis. The study, taken as a whole, reports: In ankylosing spondylitis blood, a motif of about 8 highly homologous TCR beta variants appeared characteristic.

The CDR3 is made up of 16 amino acids. CDR1 and CDR2 (germline): LNHNV, YYDKDF (reference sequence). V was clipped by 1 base and J by 0 bases; unmatched bases: 1. The authors made TCR beta libraries by quantitative 5'-RACE with molecular barcodes. TCRdb recomputed calls from the 5' RACE reads with MiXCR, one row per CDR3 protein. The table records 200,000 to 250,000 distinct CDR3 sequences, about 17% of them present only once. This clonotype was picked up one time. What it binds is not known. Sequenced: blood, either unsorted or a sorted T cell fraction (not recorded which). This clonotype was obtained from a male donor with ankylosing spondylitis. The chain couples TRBV15 to TRBJ2-1; 9 bases agree with TRBD2. This CDR3 is CATSRGAGGSYNEQFF. As DNA, the CDR3 is TGTGCCACCAGCAGAGGAGCGGGGGGCTCCTACAATGAGCAGTTCTTC.